This T cell receptor (beta chain) was sequenced for a study of blood T cell repertoires in COVID-19. Whole-study context: Both acute and convalescent COVID-19 samples were obtained from the United States, Italy and Spain. T cells, B-cell-depleted T cells, or PBMCs supplied cDNA or gDNA.

Original analysis: Reference gene primer amplification gave nucleated cell count estimates. Assay: immunoSEQ multiplex PCR; the TCRdb copy retains only in-frame clones and omits some. The V and J calls and clone size were taken over from that table, and D and trimming were inferred from the DNA. The table records around 250,000 clones, roughly nine tenths of them present only once. Germline V CDR1 and CDR2: SQVTM, ANQGSEA. The V and J ends lost 4 bases and 0 bases respectively, with 7 bases between them. The CDR3 extends over 13 amino acids. The rearrangement links TRBV29-1 to TRBJ1-5; D remains unclear. Sample: peripheral blood. The clonotype comes from a man aged 60 to 75 with acute or convalescent COVID-19. The CDR3 DNA reads as TGCAGCGTTGGGCCGAATAGCAATCAGCCCCAGCATTTT. Its protein is CSVGPNSNQPQHF.